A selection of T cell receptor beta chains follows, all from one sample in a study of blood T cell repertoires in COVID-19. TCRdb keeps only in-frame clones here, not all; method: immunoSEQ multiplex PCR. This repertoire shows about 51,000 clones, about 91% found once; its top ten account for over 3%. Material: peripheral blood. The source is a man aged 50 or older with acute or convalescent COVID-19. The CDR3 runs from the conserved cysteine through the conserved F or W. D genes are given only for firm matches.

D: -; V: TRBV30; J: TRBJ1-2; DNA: TGTGCCTGGAGTGTACGGCGGAACTATGGCTACACCTTC; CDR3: CAWSVRRNYGYTF
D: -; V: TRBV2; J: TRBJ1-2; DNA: TGTGCCAGCGCGTTAGGGACACAGTATGGCTACACCTTC; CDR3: CASALGTQYGYTF
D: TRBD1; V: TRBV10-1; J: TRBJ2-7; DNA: TGCGCCAGCAGTGATCGACAGGGGAAGTTGGGCGAGCAGTACTTC; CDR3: CASSDRQGKLGEQYF
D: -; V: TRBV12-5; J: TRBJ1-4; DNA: TGTGCTAGTGGTTTGTGGCAGTATGCAACTAATGAAAAACTGTTTTTT; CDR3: CASGLWQYATNEKLFF
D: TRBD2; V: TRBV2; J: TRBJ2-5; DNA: TGTGCCAGCAAAGGGACTAGCGGCCTCCAAGAGACCCAGTACTTC; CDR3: CASKGTSGLQETQYF
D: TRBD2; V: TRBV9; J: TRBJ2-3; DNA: TGTGCCAGCAGCCCGCTAGCGGGGGAAACGGCAGATACGCAGTATTTT; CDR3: CASSPLAGETADTQYF
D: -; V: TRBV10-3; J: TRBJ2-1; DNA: TGTGCCATCAGTGACAGGAACTACAATGAGCAGTTCTTC; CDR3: CAISDRNYNEQFF
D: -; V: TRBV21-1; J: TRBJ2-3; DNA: TGTGCCAGCAGCACTAAAAAAAGGGGGCCTCCTAGCACAGATACGCAGTATTTT; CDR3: CASSTKKRGPPSTDTQYF
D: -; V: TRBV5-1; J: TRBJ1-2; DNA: TGCGCCAGCAGCCCGACAGCCACGAACTATGGCTACACCTTC; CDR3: CASSPTATNYGYTF
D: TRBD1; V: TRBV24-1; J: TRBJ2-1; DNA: TGTGCCACCAGTGGACAGGGGGCGGAAAATGAGCAGTTCTTC; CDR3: CATSGQGAENEQFF
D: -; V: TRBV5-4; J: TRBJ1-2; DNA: TGTGCCAGCAGCTTGGACAGGCTTAACTATGGCTACACCTTC; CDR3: CASSLDRLNYGYTF
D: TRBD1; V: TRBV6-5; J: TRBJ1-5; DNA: TGTGCCAGCAGGGGACAGCAAGGGTCGCCCCAGCATTTT; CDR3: CASRGQQGSPQHF
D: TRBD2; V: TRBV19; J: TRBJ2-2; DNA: TGTGCCAGTAGTGTAGCGGGGGACACCGGGGAGCTGTTTTTT; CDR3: CASSVAGDTGELFF
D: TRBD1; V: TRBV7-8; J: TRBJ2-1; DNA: TGTGCCAGCAGGAAAAGTAACAGGGGGCGTTTGGGGTCCTACAATGAGCAGTTCTTC; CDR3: CASRKSNRGRLGSYNEQFF
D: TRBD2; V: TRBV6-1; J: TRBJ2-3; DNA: TGTGCCAGCAGTGCACATAAAACTGGACTAGCGGCTAGCACAGATACGCAGTATTTT; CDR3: CASSAHKTGLAASTDTQYF
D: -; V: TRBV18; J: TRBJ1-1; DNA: TGTGCCAGCTCACTAAGACAGTCTGAAGCTTTCTTT; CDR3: CASSLRQSEAFF